Here is one T cell receptor (beta chain) with its context. Which antigen it targets is not known. No base-level quality is on record; no much larger clone is a single base apart. CDR1 is given as MDHEN and CDR2 as SYDVKM, both from the germline V gene. The junction shows trimming of 8 bases on V and 5 bases on J, plus 15 bases between the germline ends. Measured from the cysteine to the phenylalanine, the CDR3 is 13 residues long. Here the CDR3 DNA is all that survives: 39 bases in frame from base 1. Each PCR received spiked-in synthetic TCR analog templates so that absolute template abundance could be estimated from read counts. The immunoSEQ assay used bias-controlled V and J gene primers to amplify TCRbeta CDR3 regions from genomic DNA. Sequencing of rearranged TCRbeta segments was performed at approximately 20X coverage. The study's processing was this. Sequencing errors were corrected by clustering, and CDR3s were annotated against IMGT so that V, D and J genes could be assigned. Only productive TCRbeta rearrangements were used in downstream analyses, excluding out-of-frame or stop-codon sequences. Clonality was calculated as one minus the Shannon entropy normalized by the log of the number of unique productive sequences. Fisher's exact test with Benjamini-Hochberg correction, using a cutoff of adjusted p below 0.01, was how clones that differed between time points or between blood and tumor were identified. Here the immuneACCESS table is served through TCRdb, limited to in-frame sequences with V and J called. Missing clones are a known gap in these copies; in checked studies unresolved V genes cover under half, and the rest lacks a known reason. From that table come the V and J calls and clone size; the DNA was used to work out D and trimming. In this sample the table shows approximately 100,000 clones, approximately 85% of which occur a single time. Of the sample, roughly 2.3% falls within the top ten clones.

A cohort of some 29 patients with locally advanced or metastatic urothelial carcinoma, treated at Memorial Sloan Kettering on a trial protocol, was included. Peripheral blood mononuclear cells were collected pretreatment and during treatment, at between 1 and 8 total time points per patient. The Qiagen DNeasy Blood extraction kit was used to purify genomic DNA from total PBMCs and from tumor samples. PBMCs were collected pretreatment and during treatment, and were isolated and stored as previously described. This record belongs to a study of PD-L1 blockade in urothelial cancer listed by TCRdb under 2017. With regard to the full study: All patients started therapy around 2014 and received atezolizumab 1,200 mg intravenously every 3 weeks. About nine tenths of the roughly 29 patients were identified as males with urothelial cancer of bladder origin, and a prior smoking history was reported by 18 of 29 patients. An ECOG performance status of 0 or 1 was recorded for the patients, and 0 to 3 prior chemotherapy regimens had been received by the patients. Blood samples were analyzed at two time points: 3 weeks after treatment start (second dose) and 6 weeks after treatment start. Blood samples yielded a median of roughly 140,000 T cells and 65,000 to 95,000 unique TCRs, with median clonality roughly 0.084. An exploratory multi-omic analysis was conducted of the somatic, immune and clinical correlates of response to PD-L1 blockade with atezolizumab in urothelial cancer. Pretreatment tumor samples, along with matched peripheral blood collected serially before and after atezolizumab treatment, underwent TCR sequencing. Durable clinical benefit was defined as progression-free survival longer than 6 months, and TCR features were also tested against progression-free and overall survival. Whole exome sequencing and RNA sequencing of pretreatment tumors were performed alongside TCR sequencing in the same patients. Durable clinical benefit was achieved by nine patients and was not achieved by 20 patients. Pretreatment blood TCR-seq was available for 27 to 30 patients, at least one posttreatment blood collection was obtained for around 25 patients, and tumor TCR-seq was available for around 25 patients. Broader findings and caveats from the paper: Greater expansion of tumor-associated TCR clones in peripheral blood 3 weeks after the start of treatment was observed in patients with durable benefit (n of about 20, p = 0.022). Because the sample size was small (n of about 30) and many exploratory analyses were performed, the results are intended to be hypothesis-generating. A pretreatment peripheral blood TCR clonality below the median was linked to improved progression-free and overall survival.

Sequencing used PBMCs, obtained around atezolizumab (anti-PD-L1) treatment. This sequence uses TRBV28 and TRBJ1-2; tentative D gene TRBD1, with 5 bases matching. This clonotype was sampled from a man over 45 with urothelial cancer. The DNA sequence follows: TGTGCCAGCTCCACACAGGCGGCTTATGGCTACACCTTC. It translates as CASSTQAAYGYTF.